Each of the 14 T cell receptor beta chains below was sequenced from the same sample in a study of control samples from healthy donors and cancer patients. Profiling relied on immunoSEQ multiplex PCR, and the TCRdb table lists in-frame clones only, not all of them. The sample has some 74,000 clones; about 95% are singletons. Sequencing was done on a sample of blood. Receptor source: a woman in her twenties or thirties in good health.

The chain joins TRBV10-2 to TRBJ2-5; the D is unclear. The CDR3 totals 13 residues. V lost 3 bases, J lost 4 bases, and 9 bases lay in between. Germline V gene sequence: CDR1 WSHSY, CDR2 SAAADI. The CDR3 nucleotides are TGCGCCAGCAGTGAATATAAGTCAGAGACCCAGTACTTC. It specifies CASSEYKSETQYF.

The J gene is TRBJ1-6, the V gene TRBV5-1; D remains unclear. There are 15 residues in the CDR3. Germline loops: CDR1 SGHRS, CDR2 YFSETQ. V was trimmed by 0 bases and J by 7 bases, leaving 11 bases between them. The DNA of the CDR3 is TGCGCCAGCAGCTTGGCTGCAGAATTAAATTCACCCCTCCACTTT. It encodes CASSLAAELNSPLHF.

This chain uses TRBV10-2 with TRBJ2-5; TRBD2 agrees at 8 bases. Germline-derived CDR1 and CDR2 are WSHSY and SAAADI. Unmatched junction bases numbered 7, after V lost 5 bases and J lost 5 bases. The CDR3 has 14 amino acids. The DNA of the CDR3 is TGCGCCAGCAGTTGGACTAGCCCCAGGGAGACCCAGTACTTC. It yields the protein CASSWTSPRETQYF.

This chain links TRBV10-2 with TRBJ1-5; no clear D gene. Trimming took 7 bases from V and 5 from J, leaving 15 bases between them. The CDR3 consists of 14 residues. Germline lookup yields CDR1 WSHSY and CDR2 SAAADI. The CDR3 region is CASTPTQEDQPQHF. DNA for the CDR3: TGCGCCAGCACCCCAACCCAGGAGGATCAGCCCCAGCATTTT.

The chain recombines TRBV27 with TRBJ1-5; the D gene is possibly TRBD1 (6 bases). Per the germline V gene, CDR1 is MNHEY and CDR2 is SMNVEV (reference sequence). Deletions cut 6 bases from V and 3 bases from J, with 18 bases between. The CDR3 totals 16 residues. This CDR3 is CASSQSRGIYNQPQHF. CDR3 nucleotides: TGTGCCAGCAGCCAATCCAGGGGAATCTACAATCAGCCCCAGCATTTT.

The table lists this clone with a count of one. The chain has TRBV6-5 and TRBJ1-4; 9 nucleotides agree with TRBD1. CDR1 and CDR2 from the germline V gene are MNHEY and SVGAGI. The trim removed 6 bases at V and 4 bases at J, leaving 3 bases unmatched. CDR3 length: 14 amino acids. CDR3 sequence reads: CASRPGQGNEKLFF. The CDR3 DNA is TGTGCCAGCAGGCCGGGACAGGGTAATGAAAAACTGTTTTTT.

This chain uses TRBV7-3 with TRBJ2-1; TRBD1 is a possible D gene (6 bases). V lost 5 bases and J lost 4, with 15 bases in between. The CDR3 totals 15 residues. Germline V gives CDR1 SGHTA, CDR2 FQGTGA. The CDR3 protein is CASSASRGLYNEQFF. Here the CDR3 DNA reads TGTGCCAGCAGCGCATCCAGGGGTTTGTACAATGAGCAGTTCTTC.

The genes are TRBV6-6 and TRBJ1-2; a weak D match, TRBD1 (6 bases). Trimming took 7 bases from V and 2 from J, leaving 8 bases between them. CDR3 length equals 12 residues. Germline V lookup: CDR1 MNHNY, CDR2 SVGAGI (reference sequence). This CDR3 reads CASNRENYGYTF. DNA for the CDR3: TGTGCCAGCAACAGGGAAAACTATGGCTACACCTTC.

The rearrangement joins TRBV19 to TRBJ1-1, with D perhaps matching TRBD1 (5 bases). The CDR3 contains 13 residues. V was shortened by 3 bases and J by 4 bases, with 9 bases between the two germline ends. Germline V lookup: CDR1 LNHDA, CDR2 SQIVND (reference sequence). CDR3 bases: TGTGCCAGTAGTATCGGGGGTCCCACTGAAGCTTTCTTT. This gives the protein CASSIGGPTEAFF.

V is TRBV6-5 and J is TRBJ1-1; D may be TRBD1 (5 bases). This CDR3 contains 14 residues. With 5 bases removed from V and 2 bases from J, the gap between germline ends came to 12 bases. Germline CDR1 MNHEY, CDR2 SVGAGI. The DNA for the CDR3 is TGTGCCAGCAGTCAGGCCGGGACCAACACTGAAGCTTTCTTT. Translating it yields CASSQAGTNTEAFF.

The gene calls are TRBV7-2 and TRBJ2-3; 9 positions match TRBD2. V was pared by 5 bases and J by 6 bases, with 12 bases of the junction left unmatched. Per germline, CDR1 SGHTA and CDR2 FQGNSA. The CDR3 extends over 16 amino acids. In DNA form, the CDR3 reads TGTGCCAGCAGCAATAGGCGGGGGGGCTTTTTTGATACGCAGTATTTT. It is translated as CASSNRRGGFFDTQYF.

DNA of the CDR3: TGTGCCAGCAGCCCTGACAGCAATTCTGGAAACACCATATATTTT. Residues: CASSPDSNSGNTIYF. The V call is TRBV7-9, the J call TRBJ1-3; D might be TRBD1 (5 bases). V lost 5 bases, J lost 1 base, and 12 bases lay in between. Germline V gives CDR1 SEHNR, CDR2 FQNEAQ (reference sequence). The CDR3 extends over 15 amino acids. Together with reference TRBV7-9 and TRBJ1-3, the CDR3 gives the full variable domain: DTGVSQNPRHKITKRGQNVTFRCDPISEHNRLYWYRQTLGQGPEFLTYFQNEAQLEKSRLLSDRFSAERPKGSFSTLEIQRTEQGDSAMYLCASSPDSNSGNTIYFGEGSWLTVV.

V usage is TRBV6-5 and J usage is TRBJ2-3; no definite D call. The V gene lost 5 bases and the J gene lost 4 bases, with 4 bases spanning the gap. The CDR3 has 11 amino acids. CDR1 is MNHEY, CDR2 SVGAGI, per germline. CDR3 sequence reads: CASSQADTQYF. The CDR3 bases are TGTGCCAGCAGTCAGGCAGATACGCAGTATTTT.

The chain uses TRBV18 and TRBJ1-2; TRBD1 matches 9 bases. Germline V gene sequence: CDR1 KGHSH, CDR2 LQKENI. V lost 3 bases to trimming and J lost 7 bases; unmatched junction nucleotides: 3. The CDR3 consists of 13 residues. CDR3 bases: TGTGCCAGCTCACCGGACAGGGGAATTGGCTACACCTTC. This encodes CASSPDRGIGYTF.